The clone carrying this T cell receptor beta chain was counted between two and nine times. CDR1 SEHNR and CDR2 FQNEAQ come from the germline V gene (reference sequence). The CDR3 is 18 amino acids. Trimming cost V 1 base and J 1 base; bases outside gene matches: 10. This sample was included in a study of T cells in Graves' hyperthyroidism and ophthalmopathy. It was RNA transcripts that yielded the amplified TCR beta CDR3 regions. The HTBI primer set served for first-round RT-PCR of the TCR CDR3. TCRdb re-called the multiplex PCR reads through MiXCR, storing one row per CDR3 protein. The sample lists a few hundred thousand distinct CDR3 sequences, 15% occurring once.

The V gene is TRBV7-9, the J gene TRBJ2-7; 10 bases map to TRBD2. Input material: blood. This TCR came from a woman between 25 and 40 years old with Graves' hyperthyroidism. The DNA of the CDR3 is TGTGCCAGCAGCTTAGAGCCAGCGGGAGGGCCTTTGTCCTACGAGCAGTACTTC. This encodes CASSLEPAGGPLSYEQYF.